This TCR beta chain was profiled in a study of shared clonotypes between healthy human individuals. Findings and limits, study-wide: Only blood underwent sampling, and tissue repertoires likely differ.

After removal of 7 bases from V and 4 bases from J, the junction contained 4 bases not matched to a gene. The CDR3 loop spans 14 amino acids. CDR1 and CDR2 from the germline V gene are MDHEN and SYDVKM. Worth noting for this clone: What it binds is unknown.

Here immunoSEQ multiplex PCR was the method, and the copy in TCRdb shows in-frame clones only, minus some. The data show roughly 640,000 clones, more than 95% seen once. Material: naive CD4+ T cells sorted from blood. The subset here: CD45RA+ positively selected. The V gene is TRBV28, the J gene TRBJ1-6; 7 nucleotides line up with TRBD1. This sequence originates from a woman aged 25 to 39 in good health. The CDR3 loop is CASNSGQYNSPLHF. The CDR3 bases are TGTGCCAGCAATTCGGGACAGTATAATTCACCCCTCCACTTT. The variable domain in full, with the rest retrieved from reference TRBV28 and TRBJ1-6, is DVKVTQSSRYLVKRTGEKVFLECVQDMDHENMFWYRQDPGLGLRLIYFSYDVKMKEKGDIPEGYSVSREKKERFSLILESASTNQTSMYLCASNSGQYNSPLHFGNGTRLTVT.